The 18 T cell receptor beta chains in this list originate from one sample, sequenced in a study of blood T cell repertoires in COVID-19. Sequencing used immunoSEQ multiplex PCR; TCRdb keeps in-frame clones, though not all of them. The table has 65,000 to 75,000 clones, roughly nine tenths seen once; the top ten hold less than 5.5%. Sequenced input: peripheral blood. Source of these receptors: a man between 50 and 59 years old with active COVID-19.

This chain joins TRBV9 and TRBJ1-4, with D hard to call. This CDR3 has 14 amino acids. Germline CDR1 reads SGDLS; CDR2 reads YYNGEE. Trimming removed 0 bases from V and 3 bases from J, with 6 bases in between. CDR3 in DNA: TGTGCCAGCAGCGTAGGTACTGCTAATGAAAAACTGTTTTTT. Translating it yields CASSVGTANEKLFF.

V is TRBV12-3 or TRBV12-4 and J is TRBJ1-2; the match to TRBD1 covers 8 bases. V shed 7 bases, J shed 7 bases, and the junction held 8 bases outside the gene matches. The CDR3 has 13 amino acids. The CDR3 here is CASTTTGVRGYTF. In DNA, the CDR3 is TGTGCCAGCACTACGACAGGGGTGCGTGGCTACACCTTC.

This clone appeared a few times. The CDR3 region has the DNA TGTGCCAGCAGTTTACAACTAGCGGGAGACTACAATGAGCAGTTCTTC. Translating gives CASSLQLAGDYNEQFF. The chain joins TRBV27 to TRBJ2-1, with 11 bases identical to TRBD2. The junction had 3 bases not matched to a gene; V was cut back by 2 bases and J by 3 bases. Germline loops: CDR1 MNHEY, CDR2 SMNVEV (reference sequence). The CDR3 runs to 16 residues.

The rearrangement joins TRBV9 to TRBJ2-3, with 7 bases lining up with TRBD1. The CDR3 has 16 amino acids. Germline CDR1 SGDLS, CDR2 YYNGEE. J lost 4 bases, V lost 0 bases, and 8 bases had no gene match. The CDR3 DNA reads TGTGCCAGCAGCGTAGGGTACAGGGGTGGCGCAGATACGCAGTATTTT. Its translation: CASSVGYRGGADTQYF.

This clone was found once. The chain carries TRBV27 and TRBJ2-7; TRBD2 is a possible D gene (7 bases). V was shortened by 5 bases and J by 2 bases, with 22 bases between the two germline ends. The germline CDR1 and CDR2 sequences are MNHEY and SMNVEV (reference sequence). The CDR3 extends over 17 amino acids. CDR3: CASSRGGGGGSTYEQYF. Written as DNA, the CDR3 is TGTGCCAGCAGTCGAGGAGGGGGGGGCGGGAGTACCTACGAGCAGTACTTC.

The chain uses TRBV11-2 and TRBJ2-2, with unresolved D. The length of the CDR3 is 14 residues. Germline lookup yields CDR1 SGHAT and CDR2 FQNNGV. Trimming cost V 1 base and J 1 base, with 4 bases left between them. The CDR3 region is CASSLGENTGELFF. Here the CDR3 DNA reads TGTGCCAGCAGCTTAGGAGAGAACACCGGGGAGCTGTTTTTT.

This clone was observed a handful of times. The chain carries TRBV16 and TRBJ2-3; D may be TRBD1 (6 bases). The germline V gene encodes CDR1 KGHSY and CDR2 FQNENV. V lost 2 bases and J lost 1, with 10 bases in between. This CDR3 comprises 15 residues. CDR3 coding DNA: TGTGCCAGCAGCCAAAGCGGACAGCGCACAGATACGCAGTATTTT. Protein sequence: CASSQSGQRTDTQYF.

The CDR3 DNA reads as TGTGCCAGTAGTATTCCGCAGGGAATTCGAGAAAAACTGTTTTTT. This translates into CASSIPQGIREKLFF. The chain uses TRBV19 and TRBJ1-4; D possibly corresponds to TRBD1 (5 bases). Trimming left V 3 bases short and J 8 bases short, with 16 bases between. CDR1 is LNHDA, CDR2 SQIVND, per germline (reference sequence). The CDR3 is 15 amino acids.

The V gene is TRBV2, the J gene TRBJ1-1, with no clear D. V lost 2 bases, J lost 4 bases, and 8 bases lay in between. The CDR3 sequence is 13 residues long. Germline assignment: CDR1 SNHLY and CDR2 FYNNEI. CDR3 coding DNA: TGTGCCAGCAGTGAAAGACTGAGCACTGAAGCTTTCTTT. Residues: CASSERLSTEAFF.

The chain joins TRBV19 to TRBJ2-1; D may be TRBD2 (5 bases). Germline CDR1 LNHDA, CDR2 SQIVND (reference sequence). This CDR3 comprises 16 residues. Trimming shortened V by 3 bases and J by 2 bases, and 14 bases separated the two germline ends. CDR3: CASSIGAEVPYNEQFF. The CDR3 DNA is TGTGCCAGTAGTATCGGAGCGGAAGTTCCCTACAATGAGCAGTTCTTC.

Concerning this clone itself: At one of its ends the junction is not consistent with the germline gene, which may arise from a read error. This chain links TRBV7-7 with TRBJ2-1; 8 nucleotides line up with TRBD2. CDR3 length: 15 residues. Per the germline V gene, CDR1 is SSHAT and CDR2 is FNYEAQ (reference sequence). Here the CDR3 DNA reads TGTGCTAGCAGCCCTACTAGCGGCAAGTACAATGAGCAGTTCTTC. Translated, it gives CASSPTSGKYNEQFF. Combining the CDR3 with reference TRBV7-7 and TRBJ2-1 gives the whole variable domain GAGVSQSPRYKVTKRGQDVTLRCDPISSHATLYWYQQALGQGPEFLTYFNYEAQPDKSGLPSDRFSAERPEGSISTLTIQRTEQRDSAMYRCASSPTSGKYNEQFFGPGTRLTVL.

The J gene is TRBJ1-1, the V gene TRBV4-3, with TRBD1 as a possible D gene (5 bases). CDR1 and CDR2 (germline): LGHNA, YSLEER. The CDR3 contains 15 residues. Trimming stripped 6 bases from V and 5 bases from J, with 19 bases between. The CDR3 bases are TGCGCCAGCAGTCAGGGTGGGGGGACGACTACTGAAGCTTTCTTT. Translated: CASSQGGGTTTEAFF.

The chain employs TRBV19 and TRBJ1-2, with D perhaps TRBD1 (6 bases). V was shortened by 6 bases and J by 4 bases, with 9 bases between the two germline ends. The CDR3 spans 12 residues. Germline lookup yields CDR1 LNHDA and CDR2 SQIVND (reference sequence). The CDR3 protein is CASSGRGYGYTF. CDR3 DNA sequence: TGTGCCAGTAGCGGCAGGGGCTATGGCTACACCTTC.

V and J are TRBV7-6 and TRBJ1-2, with D tentatively TRBD1 (5 bases). This CDR3 is 12 amino acids long. The germline CDR1 and CDR2 sequences are SGHVS and FNYEAQ. V lost 4 bases to trimming and J lost 3 bases, with 6 bases between them. Here the CDR3 reads CASSSTDYGYTF. The CDR3 DNA follows: TGTGCCAGCAGCTCGACAGACTATGGCTACACCTTC.

The CDR3 reads CASSAITSGETNEQFF. The CDR3 coding sequence is TGTGCCAGCAGCGCTATCACTAGCGGGGAAACCAATGAGCAGTTCTTC. The genes are TRBV5-4 and TRBJ2-1, with 10 bases identical to TRBD2. This CDR3 is 16 amino acids long. From germline, CDR1 is SGHNT and CDR2 YYREEE (reference sequence). Trimming cost V 4 bases and J 6 bases; bases outside gene matches: 10.

This clone was seen just once. The rearrangement joins TRBV2 to TRBJ1-3, with D unclear. CDR1 is SNHLY, CDR2 FYNNEI, per germline. CDR3 length: 12 amino acids. Between the trimmed V and J ends, which lost 6 bases and 4 bases, there was a span of 7 bases. DNA of the CDR3: TGTGCCAGCAGGGCGGGGGGAAACACCATATATTTT. Residues: CASRAGGNTIYF.

The chain couples TRBV24-1 to TRBJ1-6; D perhaps matches TRBD1 (5 bases). This CDR3 is built from 14 residues. Germline V gene lookup returns CDR1 KGHDR and CDR2 SFDVKD. Trimming took off 9 bases at V and 5 bases at J, with 13 bases between the two ends. The CDR3 coding sequence is TGTGCCACCCGAGGAGGGGACCATAATTCACCCCTCCACTTT. Residues: CATRGGDHNSPLHF.

V usage is TRBV11-3 and J usage is TRBJ2-5, with TRBD1 as a possible D gene (6 bases). Trimming took off 4 bases at V and 4 bases at J, with 10 bases between the two ends. CDR3 length: 13 amino acids. Germline V lookup: CDR1 SGHNT, CDR2 YENEEA. CDR3 in DNA: TGTGCCAGCAGCTCAGGGGAAGGAGAGACCCAGTACTTC. Its translation is CASSSGEGETQYF. The variable domain in full, with the rest retrieved from reference TRBV11-3 and TRBJ2-5, is EAGVVQSPRYKIIEKKQPVAFWCNPISGHNTLYWYLQNLGQGPELLIRYENEEAVDDSQLPKDRFSAERLKGVDSTLKIQPAELGDSAVYLCASSSGEGETQYFGPGTRLLVL.